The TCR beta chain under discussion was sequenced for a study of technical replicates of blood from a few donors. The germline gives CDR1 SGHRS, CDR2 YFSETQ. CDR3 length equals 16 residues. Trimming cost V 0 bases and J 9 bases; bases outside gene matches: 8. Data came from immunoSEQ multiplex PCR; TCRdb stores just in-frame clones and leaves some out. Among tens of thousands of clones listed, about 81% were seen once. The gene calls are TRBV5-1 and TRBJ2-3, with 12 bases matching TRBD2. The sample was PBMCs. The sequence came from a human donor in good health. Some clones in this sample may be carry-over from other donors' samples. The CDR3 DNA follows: TGCGCCAGCAGCTTGGGGACTAGCGGGATCTGGGGGACGCAGTATTTT. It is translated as CASSLGTSGIWGTQYF.